This T cell receptor (beta chain) was observed in a study of T-cell reconstitution after alpha-beta-depleted transplantation in children. The table lists this clonotype with many counts. During its preparation, the TCRbeta library received unique molecular identifiers. TCRdb processed the PCR reads anew with MiXCR; each CDR3 protein has one entry. The sample records roughly 220,000 distinct CDR3 sequences, approximately 9.9% being singletons. The sequence came from a human donor who donated a stem cell graft to a child with SCID. The starting material was PBMCs from the stem cell graft donor, obtained from the stem cell graft.

CDR3 nucleotides: TGCGCCAGCAGCCTGGGACAGACAACTACCTATGGCTACACCTTC. Its protein is CASSLGQTTTYGYTF. This chain joins TRBV5-1 and TRBJ1-2; TRBD1 matches at 7 bases. CDR1 SGHRS and CDR2 YFSETQ come from the germline V gene. The CDR3 contains 15 residues. V gave up 4 bases and J gave up 4 bases; unmatched junction bases: 10.